This T cell receptor (beta chain) came from a study of graft-versus-host responses after intestinal transplantation. With respect to this clone: The antigen is unknown.

Data came from immunoSEQ multiplex PCR; TCRdb stores just in-frame clones and leaves some out. There are under 95,000 clones in the sample; approximately 78% occur only once, and around 0.83% lies in the top ten. The ends lost 4 bases at V and 3 bases at J; junction bases unmatched: 12. Germline CDR1 SGHKS, CDR2 YYEKEE (reference sequence). The CDR3 loop spans 17 amino acids. The sample was unstimulated CD4+ T cells sorted from spleen or lymph node cells, taken before intestinal transplant. The TCR comes from a human donor who received an intestinal transplant. The chain combines TRBV5-5 with TRBJ1-5; 8 bases are a match to TRBD1. For the CDR3, the DNA is TGTGCCAGCAGCCAAGGACAGGGAGGAGGGTACAATCAGCCCCAGCATTTT. Protein sequence: CASSQGQGGGYNQPQHF.